These 17 T cell receptor beta chains were sequenced from one sample in a study of PD-1 blockade in classical Hodgkin lymphoma. The protocol was immunoSEQ multiplex PCR, while the TCRdb copy is restricted to in-frame clones and leaves out a portion. The sample consists of some 93,000 clones, around 80% of them appearing once. Time point: cycle 4 day 1 (C4D1), after less than 7 weeks of nivolumab. All patients relapsed after autologous stem cell transplantation, and brentuximab vedotin exposure varied. The source was peripheral blood mononuclear cells (PBMCs), collected before the fourth cycle of nivolumab. Receptors were obtained from a human donor with classical Hodgkin lymphoma.

The genes are TRBV6-5 and TRBJ2-5; 7 bases line up with TRBD1. With the DNA end fitting TRBJ2-7 better, the J assignment may be wrong. Germline V gene sequence: CDR1 MNHEY, CDR2 SVGAGI. CDR3 size: 15 residues. The CDR3 nucleotides are TGTGCCAGCAGCCCAGACAGGGAAGGTTCCTACGAGCAGTACTTC. It is translated as CASSPDREGSYEQYF.

The chain is built from TRBV19 and TRBJ1-6; no clear D. V was pared by 3 bases and J by 10 bases, with 10 bases between. The CDR3 sequence is 13 residues long. CDR1 and CDR2 from the germline V gene are LNHDA and SQIVND (reference sequence). Written as DNA, the CDR3 is TGTGCCAGTAGTATGCAGGTTTTGTCACCCCTCCACTTT. Translated: CASSMQVLSPLHF.

This clone appeared a few times. The chain combines TRBV6-4 with TRBJ1-1; the match to TRBD1 covers 9 bases. V lost 4 bases and J lost 3; bases outside the gene matches: 12. CDR3 size: 17 residues. The germline V gene encodes CDR1 MRHNA and CDR2 SNTAGT. The CDR3 DNA is TGTGCCAGCAGTGGCAACGAGGCGGACAGGGGTTACACTGAAGCTTTCTTT. Protein product: CASSGNEADRGYTEAFF.

Remarks on this clone: This CDR3 is also generated by other DNA sequences in the sample. The chain links TRBV7-2 to TRBJ2-5, with 7 bases that match TRBD1. Germline V gives CDR1 SGHTA, CDR2 FQGNSA. Losses at the gene ends were 5 bases for V and 4 bases for J; bases not matched to a gene: 7. The CDR3 is 14 amino acids. CDR3 sequence (DNA): TGTGCCAGCAGCCCTAGACAGGGCCGAGAGACCCAGTACTTC. This sequence encodes CASSPRQGRETQYF. Full variable domain (outside the CDR3, taken from reference TRBV7-2 and TRBJ2-5): GAGVSQSPSNKVTEKGKDVELRCDPISGHTALYWYRQSLGQGLEFLIYFQGNSAPDKSGLPSDRFSAERTGGSVSTLTIQRTQQEDSAVYLCASSPRQGRETQYFGPGTRLLVL.

The chain carries TRBV6-4 and TRBJ2-1; no definite D call. V lost 4 bases to trimming and J lost 0 bases, with 7 bases between them. CDR1 and CDR2 from the germline V gene are MRHNA and SNTAGT. This CDR3 comprises 14 residues. The CDR3, as DNA: TGTGCCAGCAGTGCAGAAAGCTCCTACAATGAGCAGTTCTTC. Amino acid sequence: CASSAESSYNEQFF.

The rearrangement uses TRBV7-2 and TRBJ2-2; maybe TRBD1 (5 bases). CDR1 and CDR2 from the germline V gene are SGHTA and FQGNSA. The CDR3 extends over 16 amino acids. Deletions cut 0 bases from V and 4 bases from J, with 12 bases between. CDR3 loop: CASSLAGRGGTGELFF. CDR3 sequence (DNA): TGTGCCAGCAGCTTAGCTGGTAGGGGCGGCACCGGGGAGCTGTTTTTT.

This chain links TRBV7-9 with TRBJ2-7; TRBD2 aligns across 7 bases. Germline V gives CDR1 SEHNR, CDR2 FQNEAQ (reference sequence). The CDR3 sequence is 13 residues long. The V and J ends lost 8 bases and 0 bases, in that order; junction bases with no gene match: 4. The CDR3 sequence: CASGAGASYEQYF. CDR3 DNA: TGTGCCAGCGGGGCGGGAGCCTCCTACGAGCAGTACTTC. The variable domain in full, with the rest retrieved from reference TRBV7-9 and TRBJ2-7, is DTGVSQNPRHKITKRGQNVTFRCDPISEHNRLYWYRQTLGQGPEFLTYFQNEAQLEKSRLLSDRFSAERPKGSFSTLEIQRTEQGDSAMYLCASGAGASYEQYFGPGTRLTVT.

The chain is built from TRBV27 and TRBJ2-3, with 8 bases fitting TRBD2. This CDR3 region has 16 residues. Germline V lookup: CDR1 MNHEY, CDR2 SMNVEV (reference sequence). The junction had 11 bases not matched to a gene; V was cut back by 7 bases and J by 2 bases. The CDR3 region is CASTLTRSGNTDTQYF. CDR3 nucleotides: TGTGCCAGCACCCTAACCCGTAGCGGGAACACAGATACGCAGTATTTT.

The J gene is TRBJ1-2, the V gene TRBV5-4; D unclear. V was shortened by 1 base and J by 4 bases, with 11 bases between the two germline ends. Germline V gene lookup returns CDR1 SGHNT and CDR2 YYREEE (reference sequence). This CDR3 is built from 14 residues. CDR3 DNA sequence: TGTGCCAGCAGCTTGTGGGTACAGCTCTATGGCTACACCTTC. This gives the protein CASSLWVQLYGYTF.

The chain joins TRBV7-2 to TRBJ2-5, with 7 bases matching TRBD2. Germline trimming cut 5 bases from V and 5 bases from J; bases unmatched to any gene: 14. This CDR3 has 16 amino acids. Germline V lookup: CDR1 SGHTA, CDR2 FQGNSA. The CDR3 region has the DNA TGTGCCAGCAGCCATACGGGGCTAGCGGTCTTGGAGACCCAGTACTTC. Its protein is CASSHTGLAVLETQYF.

This clone was picked up a small number of times. The chain uses TRBV19 and TRBJ1-2; weak D call: TRBD1 (6 bases). Germline V gives CDR1 LNHDA, CDR2 SQIVND (reference sequence). V was pared by 4 bases and J by 7 bases, with 16 bases between. The CDR3 runs 14 residues. CDR3 DNA: TGTGCCAGTAGTACTTCGGACAGTTATTTTGGCTACACCTTC. Protein sequence: CASSTSDSYFGYTF.

V gene TRBV9 combines with J gene TRBJ1-2; D is unresolved. Germline CDR1 and CDR2: SGDLS and YYNGEE. The CDR3 contains 13 residues. V shed 3 bases and J shed 8 bases, with 14 bases lying between them. The DNA for the CDR3 is TGTGCCAGCAGCGAAGGCCCCTGGATGGGCTACACCTTC. It specifies CASSEGPWMGYTF. Variable domain in full (rest from reference TRBV9 and TRBJ1-2): DSGVTQTPKHLITATGQRVTLRCSPRSGDLSVYWYQQSLDQGLQFLIQYYNGEERAKGNILERFSAQQFPDLHSELNLSSLELGDSALYFCASSEGPWMGYTFGSGTRLTVV.

This chain connects TRBV7-9 to TRBJ1-1; D gene unclear. The CDR3 sequence is 14 residues long. CDR1 is SEHNR and CDR2 is FQNEAQ in the germline V gene (reference sequence). Trimming took off 5 bases at V and 3 bases at J, with 13 bases between the two ends. The CDR3 DNA is TGTGCCAGCAGCCTGAAGAGGGTAGACACTGAAGCTTTCTTT. Amino acids: CASSLKRVDTEAFF. The whole variable domain, remainder taken from reference TRBV7-9 and TRBJ1-1, is DTGVSQNPRHKITKRGQNVTFRCDPISEHNRLYWYRQTLGQGPEFLTYFQNEAQLEKSRLLSDRFSAERPKGSFSTLEIQRTEQGDSAMYLCASSLKRVDTEAFFGQGTRLTVV.

The V gene is TRBV11-2, the J gene TRBJ2-4; 12 bases match TRBD2. V shed 4 bases and J 6 bases; nucleotides not matched to a gene: 4. CDR1 is SGHAT, CDR2 FQNNGV, per germline. This CDR3 has 15 amino acids. The CDR3 loop reads CASSSPTSGRNIQYF. The CDR3 coding sequence is TGTGCCAGCAGCTCCCCGACTAGCGGGAGAAACATTCAGTACTTC.

The sample holds many counts of this clone. The J gene is TRBJ1-1, the V gene TRBV2; 8 nucleotides match TRBD1. CDR1 SNHLY and CDR2 FYNNEI come from the germline V gene. The CDR3 loop spans 13 amino acids. V gave up 6 bases and J gave up 10 bases; unmatched junction bases: 10. The CDR3 DNA follows: TGTGCCAGCAGGGGACAGGATGTAGGAGGAGCTTTCTTT. As protein: CASRGQDVGGAFF. The complete variable domain, with remaining parts taken from reference TRBV2 and TRBJ1-1, reads EPEVTQTPSHQVTQMGQEVILRCVPISNHLYFYWYRQILGQKVEFLVSFYNNEISEKSEIFDDQFSVERPDGSNFTLKIRSTKLEDSAMYFCASRGQDVGGAFFGQGTRLTVV.

V is TRBV5-4 and J is TRBJ2-4; the D gene is possibly TRBD1 (5 bases). Trimming pared 2 bases from V and 0 bases from J, leaving 6 bases between. Germline V CDR1 and CDR2: SGHNT, YYREEE (reference sequence). The CDR3 loop spans 14 amino acids. The CDR3 is CASSFTGAKNIQYF. CDR3 in DNA: TGTGCCAGCAGCTTCACAGGAGCCAAAAACATTCAGTACTTC.

The genes are TRBV7-3 and TRBJ2-5; 10 bases are shared with TRBD2. J gave up 2 bases and V 3 bases, and 3 bases lay outside the gene matches. The length of the CDR3 is 15 residues. Germline assignment: CDR1 SGHTA and CDR2 FQGTGA. The CDR3 reads CASSLVAGGQETQYF. In DNA, the CDR3 is TGTGCCAGCAGCTTGGTAGCGGGGGGACAAGAGACCCAGTACTTC.